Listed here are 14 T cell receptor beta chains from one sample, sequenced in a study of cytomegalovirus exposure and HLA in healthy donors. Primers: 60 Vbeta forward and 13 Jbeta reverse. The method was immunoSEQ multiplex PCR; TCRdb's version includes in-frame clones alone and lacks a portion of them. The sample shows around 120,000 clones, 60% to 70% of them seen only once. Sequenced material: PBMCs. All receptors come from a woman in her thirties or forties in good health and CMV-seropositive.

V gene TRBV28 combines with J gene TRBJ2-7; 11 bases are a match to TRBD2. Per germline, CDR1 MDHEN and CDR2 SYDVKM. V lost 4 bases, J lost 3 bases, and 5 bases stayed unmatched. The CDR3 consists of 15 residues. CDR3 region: CASSSRLAGLYEQYF. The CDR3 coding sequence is TGTGCCAGCAGTTCTCGACTAGCGGGGCTCTACGAGCAGTACTTC.

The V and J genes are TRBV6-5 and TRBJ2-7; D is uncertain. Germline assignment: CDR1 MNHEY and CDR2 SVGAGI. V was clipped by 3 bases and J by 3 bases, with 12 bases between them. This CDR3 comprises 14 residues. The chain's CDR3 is CASSYGQSIYEQYF. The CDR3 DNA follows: TGTGCCAGCAGTTATGGGCAGAGTATCTACGAGCAGTACTTC.

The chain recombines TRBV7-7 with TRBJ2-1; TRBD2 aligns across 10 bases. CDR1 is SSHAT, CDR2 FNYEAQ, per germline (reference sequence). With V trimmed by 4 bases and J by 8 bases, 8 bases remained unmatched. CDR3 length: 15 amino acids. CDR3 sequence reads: CASSYRGLAGDEQFF. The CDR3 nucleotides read TGTGCCAGCAGCTATAGAGGGCTAGCGGGAGATGAGCAGTTCTTC.

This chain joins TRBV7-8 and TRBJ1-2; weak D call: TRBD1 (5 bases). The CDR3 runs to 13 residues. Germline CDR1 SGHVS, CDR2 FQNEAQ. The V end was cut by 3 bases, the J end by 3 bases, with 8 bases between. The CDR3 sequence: CASSFPRDYGYTF. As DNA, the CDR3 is TGTGCCAGCAGCTTTCCCAGGGACTATGGCTACACCTTC.

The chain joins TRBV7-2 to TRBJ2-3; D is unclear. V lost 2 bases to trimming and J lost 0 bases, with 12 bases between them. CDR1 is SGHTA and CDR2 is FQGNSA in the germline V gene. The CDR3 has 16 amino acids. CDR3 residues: CASSLYSVWSTDTQYF. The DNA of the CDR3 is TGTGCCAGCAGCTTATATAGTGTATGGAGCACAGATACGCAGTATTTT.

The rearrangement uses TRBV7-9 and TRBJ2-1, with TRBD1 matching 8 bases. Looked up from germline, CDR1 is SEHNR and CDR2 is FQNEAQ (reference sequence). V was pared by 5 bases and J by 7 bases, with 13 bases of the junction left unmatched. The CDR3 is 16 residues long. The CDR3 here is CASSSHSGTGFNEQFF. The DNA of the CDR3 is TGTGCCAGCAGCAGTCATTCCGGGACAGGCTTTAATGAGCAGTTCTTC. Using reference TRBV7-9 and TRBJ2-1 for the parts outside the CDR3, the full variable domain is DTGVSQNPRHKITKRGQNVTFRCDPISEHNRLYWYRQTLGQGPEFLTYFQNEAQLEKSRLLSDRFSAERPKGSFSTLEIQRTEQGDSAMYLCASSSHSGTGFNEQFFGPGTRLTVL.

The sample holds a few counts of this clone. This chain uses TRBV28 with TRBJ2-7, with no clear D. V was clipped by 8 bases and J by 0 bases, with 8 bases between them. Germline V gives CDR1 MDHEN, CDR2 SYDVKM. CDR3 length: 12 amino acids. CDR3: CASRVSSYEQYF. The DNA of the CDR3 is TGTGCCAGCCGAGTGTCCTCCTACGAGCAGTACTTC.

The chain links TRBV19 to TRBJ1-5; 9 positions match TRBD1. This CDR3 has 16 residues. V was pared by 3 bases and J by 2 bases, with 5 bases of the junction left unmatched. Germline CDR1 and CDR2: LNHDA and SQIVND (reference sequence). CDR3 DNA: TGTGCCAGTAGTATCCCGGGACAGGGCGGCAATCAGCCCCAGCATTTT. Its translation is CASSIPGQGGNQPQHF. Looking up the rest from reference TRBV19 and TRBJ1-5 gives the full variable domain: DGGITQSPKYLFRKEGQNVTLSCEQNLNHDAMYWYRQDPGQGLRLIYYSQIVNDFQKGDIAEGYSVSREKKESFPLTVTSAQKNPTAFYLCASSIPGQGGNQPQHFGDGTRLSIL.

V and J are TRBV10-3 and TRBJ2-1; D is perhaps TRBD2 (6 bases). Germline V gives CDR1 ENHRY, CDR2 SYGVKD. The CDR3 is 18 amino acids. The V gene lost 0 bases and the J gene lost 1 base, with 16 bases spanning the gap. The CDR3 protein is CAISESGRAGMSYNEQFF. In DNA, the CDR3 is TGTGCCATCAGTGAGTCAGGTCGGGCGGGAATGTCCTACAATGAGCAGTTCTTC.

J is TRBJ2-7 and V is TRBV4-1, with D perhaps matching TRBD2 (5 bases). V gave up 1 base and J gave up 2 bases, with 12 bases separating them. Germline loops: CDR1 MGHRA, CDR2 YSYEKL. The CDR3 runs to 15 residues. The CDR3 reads CASSQGWQEAYEQYF. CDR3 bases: TGCGCCAGCAGCCAAGGGTGGCAGGAGGCCTACGAGCAGTACTTC.

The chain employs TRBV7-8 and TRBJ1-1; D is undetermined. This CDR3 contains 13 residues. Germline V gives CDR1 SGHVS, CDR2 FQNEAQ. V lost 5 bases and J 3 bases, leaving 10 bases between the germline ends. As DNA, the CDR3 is TGTGCCAGCAGCAACAGCGGGGACACTGAAGCTTTCTTT. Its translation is CASSNSGDTEAFF.

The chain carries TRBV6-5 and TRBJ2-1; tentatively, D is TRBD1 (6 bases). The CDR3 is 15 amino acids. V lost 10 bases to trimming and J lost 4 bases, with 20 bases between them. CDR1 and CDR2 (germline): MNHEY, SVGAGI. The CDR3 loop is CATRRTDVAYNEQFF. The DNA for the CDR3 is TGTGCCACACGTAGGACAGATGTCGCATACAATGAGCAGTTCTTC.

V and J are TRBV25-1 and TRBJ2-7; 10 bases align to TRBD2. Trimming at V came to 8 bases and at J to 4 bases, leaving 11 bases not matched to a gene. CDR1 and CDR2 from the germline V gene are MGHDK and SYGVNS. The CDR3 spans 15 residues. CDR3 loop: CASGGWGLAKYEQYF. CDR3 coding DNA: TGTGCCAGCGGAGGGTGGGGACTAGCGAAATACGAGCAGTACTTC.

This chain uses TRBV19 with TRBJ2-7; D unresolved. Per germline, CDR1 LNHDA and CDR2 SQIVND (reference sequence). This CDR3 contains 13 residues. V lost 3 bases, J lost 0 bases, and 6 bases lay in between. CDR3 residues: CASSIGNSYEQYF. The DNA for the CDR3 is TGTGCCAGTAGTATTGGCAACTCCTACGAGCAGTACTTC.